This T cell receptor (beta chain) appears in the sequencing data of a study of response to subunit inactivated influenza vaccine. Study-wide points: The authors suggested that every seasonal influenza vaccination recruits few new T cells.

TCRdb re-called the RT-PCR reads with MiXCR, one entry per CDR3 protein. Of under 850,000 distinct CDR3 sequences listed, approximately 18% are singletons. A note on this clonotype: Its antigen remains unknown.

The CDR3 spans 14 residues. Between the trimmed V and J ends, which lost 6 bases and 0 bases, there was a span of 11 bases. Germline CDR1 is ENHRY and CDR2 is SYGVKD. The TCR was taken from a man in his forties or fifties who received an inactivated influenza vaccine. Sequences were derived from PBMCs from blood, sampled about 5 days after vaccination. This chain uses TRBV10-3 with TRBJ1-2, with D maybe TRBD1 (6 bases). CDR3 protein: CAIRMDSTNYGYTF. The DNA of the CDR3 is TGTGCCATCAGGATGGACAGTACTAACTATGGCTACACCTTC.